Shown below are 20 T cell receptor beta chains from a single sample sequenced in a study of shared T cell receptors in the human thymus. The assay was immunoSEQ multiplex PCR, and TCRdb's table has in-frame clones only and misses some. The profile shows about 540,000 clones, around 82% of them singletons. The data also belong to a second study, concerning human thymus T cells.

Sequencing used thymocytes. The receptors were gathered from a boy younger than two with a congenital heart defect.

The V call is TRBV15, the J call TRBJ1-2, with a tentative D call TRBD1 (6 bases). V shed 5 bases and J shed 8 bases, with 12 bases lying between them. Germline lookup yields CDR1 LNHNV and CDR2 YYDKDF (reference sequence). This CDR3 comprises 12 residues. The DNA of the CDR3 is TGTGCCACCAGCCGATACAGGGAGGGCTACACCTTC. Protein sequence: CATSRYREGYTF.

In its sample, this clone was seen a few times. This chain connects TRBV28 to TRBJ1-3; 9 positions match TRBD1. Germline CDR1 MDHEN, CDR2 SYDVKM. V was clipped by 6 bases and J by 3 bases; unmatched bases: 3. The CDR3 is 14 residues long. The CDR3 sequence: CASRNRGLGNTIYF. DNA of the CDR3: TGTGCCAGCAGGAACAGGGGGCTTGGAAACACCATATATTTT.

The DNA for the CDR3 is TGTGCCAGCAATCGGGGGACGGGCCTCTCTGGAAACACCATATATTTT. Protein: CASNRGTGLSGNTIYF. The J gene is TRBJ1-3, the V gene TRBV27, with D perhaps TRBD1 (5 bases). CDR1 and CDR2 (germline): MNHEY, SMNVEV (reference sequence). This CDR3 is 16 amino acids long. Trimming removed 7 bases at V and 0 bases at J, with 16 bases between.

This clone showed up just once. V is TRBV28 and J is TRBJ2-7; 11 bases line up with TRBD1. The ends lost 2 bases at V and 6 bases at J; junction bases unmatched: 6. Germline V gene data show CDR1 as MDHEN and CDR2 as SYDVKM. The CDR3 sequence is 15 residues long. The CDR3 sequence: CASSLPRDRGSEQYF. For the CDR3, the DNA is TGTGCCAGCAGTTTACCCCGGGACAGGGGGAGCGAGCAGTACTTC.

This chain links TRBV28 with TRBJ2-1; the match to TRBD2 covers 8 bases. CDR1 is MDHEN, CDR2 SYDVKM, per germline. With V trimmed by 6 bases and J by 8 bases, 9 bases remained unmatched. This CDR3 region has 14 residues. CDR3 sequence reads: CASSFDGGGHEQFF. The DNA of the CDR3 is TGTGCCAGCAGCTTTGACGGGGGGGGCCATGAGCAGTTCTTC.

The gene calls are TRBV4-2 and TRBJ1-1; D remains ambiguous. There are 14 residues in the CDR3. CDR1 and CDR2 (germline): LGHNA, YNFKEQ. V shed 1 base and J shed 7 bases, with 13 bases lying between them. The CDR3 sequence is CASSQGKGVIEAFF. The CDR3 bases are TGTGCCAGCAGCCAAGGAAAGGGAGTAATTGAAGCTTTCTTT.

J is TRBJ2-7 and V is TRBV10-3, with a possible D match to TRBD2 (5 bases). The germline V gene encodes CDR1 ENHRY and CDR2 SYGVKD. This CDR3 has 13 residues. V lost 6 bases and J 3 bases, leaving 12 bases between the germline ends. DNA for the CDR3: TGTGCCATCAGCGAATCCGGGGACTACGAGCAGTACTTC. Its protein product is CAISESGDYEQYF.

The chain carries TRBV21-1 and TRBJ1-1; no DNA check was done on the table's D call, TRBD1. TRBV21-1 is a known pseudogene. The CDR3 spans 16 residues. The CDR3 sequence is CASSKPPDTKNTEAFF. CDR3 nucleotide sequence: TGTGCCAGCAGCAAACCCCCGGACACTAAGAACACTGAAGCTTTCTTT.

The chain combines TRBV7-6 with TRBJ1-2, with D unresolved. The CDR3 is 14 amino acids. Germline values: CDR1 SGHVS, CDR2 FNYEAQ. Trimming pared 1 base from V and 0 bases from J, leaving 6 bases between. CDR3 in amino acids: CASSLGQTNYGYTF. The DNA of the CDR3 is TGTGCCAGCAGCTTAGGGCAGACTAACTATGGCTACACCTTC.

The chain couples TRBV27 to TRBJ2-5, with 10 positions matching TRBD2. CDR1 and CDR2 (germline): MNHEY, SMNVEV (reference sequence). This CDR3 region has 16 residues. V dropped 0 bases and J dropped 5; count of bases not matched to a gene: 6. The CDR3 spells CASSLSSAGGPETQYF. The CDR3, as DNA: TGTGCCAGCAGTTTATCCTCAGCGGGAGGGCCGGAGACCCAGTACTTC.

The chain combines TRBV21-1 with TRBJ2-6; TRBD1 reflects the table's D call only, with no check against the DNA. TRBV21-1 corresponds to a pseudogene. The length of the CDR3 is 18 residues. The CDR3 sequence: CASSKGQALLSGANVLTF. The CDR3 DNA sequence: TGTGCCAGCAGCAAAGGGCAGGCCCTCCTTTCTGGGGCCAACGTCCTGACTTTC.

The J gene is TRBJ2-2, the V gene TRBV5-6, with a possible D match to TRBD2 (6 bases). There are 15 residues in the CDR3. Germline CDR1 reads SGHDT; CDR2 reads YYEEEE. The germline V and J ends were trimmed by 0 bases and 4 bases, with 10 bases remaining between them. In DNA form, the CDR3 reads TGTGCCAGCAGCTTGGATCGGGAGCCCACCGGGGAGCTGTTTTTT. Protein sequence: CASSLDREPTGELFF. The variable domain in full, completed from reference TRBV5-6 and TRBJ2-2, reads DAGVTQSPTHLIKTRGQQVTLRCSPKSGHDTVSWYQQALGQGPQFIFQYYEEEERQRGNFPDRFSGHQFPNYSSELNVNALLLGDSALYLCASSLDREPTGELFFGEGSRLTVL.

The J gene is TRBJ2-5, the V gene TRBV14; 7 bases align to TRBD1. CDR3 length equals 18 residues. Germline V gene sequence: CDR1 SGHDN, CDR2 FVKESK. The trim removed 2 bases at V and 1 base at J, leaving 13 bases unmatched. The CDR3 reads CASSQPWDSTIFQETQYF. Here the CDR3 DNA reads TGTGCCAGCAGCCAACCCTGGGACAGCACAATTTTCCAAGAGACCCAGTACTTC. Looking up the rest from reference TRBV14 and TRBJ2-5 gives the full variable domain: EAGVTQFPSHSVIEKGQTVTLRCDPISGHDNLYWYRRVMGKEIKFLLHFVKESKQDESGMPNNRFLAERTGGTYSTLKVQPAELEDSGVYFCASSQPWDSTIFQETQYFGPGTRLLVL.

The table lists this clone with a count of one. The chain carries TRBV7-6 and TRBJ2-5; 10 nucleotides agree with TRBD2. This CDR3 is built from 16 residues. V dropped 5 bases and J dropped 0; count of bases not matched to a gene: 6. Per the germline V gene, CDR1 is SGHVS and CDR2 is FNYEAQ. CDR3 amino acids: CASSQVLAGDQETQYF. The CDR3 nucleotides are TGTGCCAGCAGCCAAGTCCTAGCGGGAGACCAAGAGACCCAGTACTTC.

V is TRBV4-1 and J is TRBJ2-7; 13 positions match TRBD2. The CDR3 contains 16 residues. The germline CDR1 and CDR2 sequences are MGHRA and YSYEKL. With V trimmed by 3 bases and J by 7 bases, 9 bases remained unmatched. CDR3 in DNA: TGCGCCAGCAGCCACGGACTAGCGGGAGAGGGGGGTGAGCAGTACTTC. This sequence encodes CASSHGLAGEGGEQYF.

V and J are TRBV19 and TRBJ1-5; no definite D call. V was shortened by 5 bases and J by 5 bases, with 13 bases between the two germline ends. The germline gives CDR1 LNHDA, CDR2 SQIVND (reference sequence). This CDR3 comprises 14 residues. CDR3 region: CASSSVGRDQPQHF. The CDR3 bases are TGTGCCAGTAGTTCGGTTGGGAGAGATCAGCCCCAGCATTTT.

V and J are TRBV27 and TRBJ1-4, with TRBD1 matching 9 bases. The junction had 17 bases not matched to a gene; V was cut back by 9 bases and J by 3 bases. Germline CDR1 and CDR2: MNHEY and SMNVEV (reference sequence). CDR3 length: 18 amino acids. The CDR3 DNA sequence: TGTGCCAGTAAACTTCTGGGGACAGGGCCCGCGTCTAATGAAAAACTGTTTTTT. Its protein is CASKLLGTGPASNEKLFF.

This clone appeared a single time. The chain links TRBV29-1 to TRBJ2-3; D not certain. CDR1 and CDR2 (germline): SQVTM, ANQGSEA. Trimming stripped 4 bases from V and 6 bases from J, with 20 bases between. This CDR3 has 15 residues. The CDR3 DNA follows: TGCAGCGTTGTTGAAATTCAGAGTCCGAGGGATACGCAGTATTTT. Residues: CSVVEIQSPRDTQYF.

The rearrangement uses TRBV6-5 and TRBJ2-7; D call uncertain. Trimming left V 5 bases short and J 0 bases short, with 5 bases between. The CDR3 runs to 12 residues. Germline values: CDR1 MNHEY, CDR2 SVGAGI. DNA of the CDR3: TGTGCCAGCAGTATCAGCTCCTACGAGCAGTACTTC. It encodes CASSISSYEQYF.

The V gene is TRBV14, the J gene TRBJ1-2, with 7 bases matching TRBD1. Trimming at V came to 1 base and at J to 8 bases, leaving 13 bases not matched to a gene. The CDR3 extends over 16 amino acids. The germline V gene encodes CDR1 SGHDN and CDR2 FVKESK. In DNA, the CDR3 is TGTGCCAGCAGCCAAGGGAGCGGACAGGTCGTGTGGGGCTACACCTTC. Translated: CASSQGSGQVVWGYTF.